This T cell receptor beta chain is from a study of shared clonotypes between healthy human individuals. Here immunoSEQ multiplex PCR was the method, and the copy in TCRdb shows in-frame clones only, minus some. Here the sample spans 550,000 to 600,000 clones, nearly 98% being singletons. This clone was observed once. Its target is not known. After removal of 4 bases from V and 8 bases from J, the junction contained 13 bases not matched to a gene. This CDR3 is 17 amino acids long. Germline V CDR1 and CDR2: SGHRS, YFSETQ. Cells designated naive CD8 were CD45RO-negative and were positively selected for CCR7, with terminally differentiated effector memory CD45RA+ cells excluded. Study observations and caveats: Naive CD4 clonotypes were shared across several donors at about 5.2%. Researchers sampled blood only, noting tissue repertoires likely differ.

The TCR sequence derives from a man aged 30 to 39 in good health. Sequenced input: naive CD8+ T cells sorted from blood. The V and J genes are TRBV5-1 and TRBJ2-1; TRBD2 aligns across 12 bases. CDR3 loop: CASSRLASGRAIDEQFF. The CDR3 region has the DNA TGCGCCAGCAGCCGCCTTGCTAGCGGGAGGGCCATCGATGAGCAGTTCTTC.